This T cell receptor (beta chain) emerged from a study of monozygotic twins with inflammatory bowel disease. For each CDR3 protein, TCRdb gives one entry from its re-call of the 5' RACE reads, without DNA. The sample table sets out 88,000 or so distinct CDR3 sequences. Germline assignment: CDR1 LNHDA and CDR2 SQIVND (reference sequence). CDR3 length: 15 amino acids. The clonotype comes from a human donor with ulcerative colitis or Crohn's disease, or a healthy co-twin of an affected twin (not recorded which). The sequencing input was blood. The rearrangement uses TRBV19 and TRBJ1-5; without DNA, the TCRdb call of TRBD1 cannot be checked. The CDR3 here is CASSHRDREIQPQHF.